This T cell receptor beta chain was retrieved from a study of blood T cell repertoires in COVID-19. Study in general: Spain, Italy and the United States supplied samples that represented acute and convalescent COVID-19. From T cells, B-cell-depleted T cells, or PBMCs came the material, which was cDNA or gDNA.

Germline V gene lookup returns CDR1 SGHTA and CDR2 FQGNSA. CDR3 size: 12 residues. V lost 1 base and J lost 8, with 6 bases in between. Study processing details: By means of reference gene primer amplification, nucleated cell counts were estimated. Clones were read by immunoSEQ multiplex PCR, and TCRdb kept only the in-frame ones, dropping some. That table gives V, J and clone size, and the DNA gave D and trimming. The sample has around 320,000 clones, roughly 87% seen once. V gene TRBV7-2 combines with J gene TRBJ2-1; D is unclear. The clonotype comes from a young man with active or convalescent COVID-19. Sequenced input: peripheral blood. For the CDR3, the DNA is TGTGCCAGCAGCTTAGGGGCTGATGAGCAGTTCTTC. It is translated as CASSLGADEQFF.